This T cell receptor (beta chain) comes out of a study of shared clonotypes between healthy human individuals. V gave up 2 bases and J gave up 6 bases, with 17 bases separating them. Germline assignment: CDR1 SGHTS and CDR2 YDEGEE. There are 15 residues in the CDR3. As to this clone: Its antigen is undetermined.

Points from the study as a whole: A generally larger estimated richness was seen in naive subsets than in memory subsets. Rarefaction showed that sequencing of sorted subsets was incomplete (despite large depth). Generation probabilities of non-shared clonotypes were lower (relative to those shared by all four donors).

CD45RO-negative, CCR7-selected cells formed the naive CD8 fraction, which excluded terminally differentiated effector memory CD45RA+ cells. Roughly 200 ng DNA, 30,000 or so T cell genomes, went into each sorted-subset replicate PCR. Assay used: immunoSEQ multiplex PCR; TCRdb lists only in-frame clones, some missing. This table holds over 2,000,000 clones, roughly 95% found once. The clonotype originates from a man between 18 and 35 years old in good health. Some clones in this sample may be carry-over from other donors' samples. V gene TRBV5-8 combines with J gene TRBJ1-2; D call uncertain. Sequenced material: naive CD8+ T cells from PBMCs. CDR3 amino acids: CASSLLVAGKHGYTF. CDR3 bases: TGTGCCAGCAGCTTACTAGTCGCCGGGAAGCATGGCTACACCTTC. Full variable domain (rest looked up from reference TRBV5-8 and TRBJ1-2): EAGVTQSPTHLIKTRGQQATLRCSPISGHTSVYWYQQALGLGLQFLLWYDEGEERNRGNFPPRFSGRQFPNYSSELNVNALELEDSALYLCASSLLVAGKHGYTFGSGTRLTVV.